Listed below are T cell receptor beta chains from one sample, sequenced in a study of HIV-infected patients and healthy controls. Each CDR3 protein is one row after TCRdb ran MiXCR on the 5' RACE reads. The sample has approximately 13,000 distinct CDR3 sequences; around 10% are singletons. The sequences come from blood, collected during antiretroviral therapy. The receptors originated from an adult with HIV infection. The donor label of this sample is uncertain. Each CDR3 is given without its conserved first and last residue. Fields, in order: J gene, D gene, V gene, CDR3 protein. A D gene is named only where the DNA matches it firmly.

TRBJ2-7 | TRBD1 | TRBV29-1 | SVEDGQGAREQY
TRBJ2-3 | TRBD1 | TRBV19 | ASSSTGGLTDTQY
TRBJ2-2 | TRBD1 | TRBV5-6 | ASSFPGQGQTNTGELF
TRBJ1-3 | TRBD1 | TRBV3-1 | ASSQGTGVSGNTIY
TRBJ2-7 | . | TRBV20-1 | SAPTNSYEQY
TRBJ1-1 | . | TRBV7-8 | ASSQGPNTEAF
TRBJ1-4 | . | TRBV28 | ATAPPQALNEKLF
TRBJ2-3 | . | TRBV7-7 | ASSLDGGSSTDTQY
TRBJ2-1 | TRBD2 | TRBV20-1 | SARDGGGTYNEQF
TRBJ2-1 | . | TRBV6-5 | ASSYGSGSYNEQF
TRBJ2-7 | TRBD1 | TRBV20-1 | SARDLDRGHEQY
TRBJ2-3 | TRBD2 | TRBV27 | ASSWTSGGPSTDTQY
TRBJ2-3 | TRBD2 | TRBV28 | ASSLIGSGRWTDTQY
TRBJ2-2 | . | TRBV4-1 | ASSPIYTGELF
TRBJ2-5 | . | TRBV13 | ASSLLFGQETQY
TRBJ1-2 | . | TRBV7-2 | ASSKTLQDYGYT
TRBJ2-5 | . | TRBV20-1 | SARGGQIQETQY
TRBJ2-7 | TRBD2 | TRBV29-1 | SAKGLAVAYEQY
TRBJ2-3 | TRBD2 | TRBV5-1 | ASSSPTSGRVRNTQY
TRBJ1-4 | TRBD1 | TRBV2 | ASSPGTGKEKLF
TRBJ1-2 | TRBD1 | TRBV7-9 | ASTVTGTGRLGYT
TRBJ2-3 | TRBD2 | TRBV6-6 | ASSTGLAGGPVADTQY
TRBJ2-5 | TRBD2 | TRBV29-1 | SVVTGGGGLAGDVQETQY
TRBJ1-5 | TRBD1 | TRBV6-1 | ASSEGQVNQPQH
TRBJ2-7 | TRBD1 | TRBV6-5 | ASRQNRGPSYEQY
TRBJ2-5 | . | TRBV15 | ATSSGRAYQETQY
TRBJ1-1 | . | TRBV6-1 | ASSGGVMNTEAF
TRBJ2-4 | TRBD1 | TRBV29-1 | SAKGGLENIQY
TRBJ2-7 | . | TRBV7-8 | ASSPQRSSSYEQY
TRBJ2-5 | . | TRBV11-1 | ASSPGEGEETQY
TRBJ2-7 | TRBD1 | TRBV14 | ASSLLQGPYYEQY
TRBJ2-7 | . | TRBV12-3/TRBV12-4 | ASSLAGVTYEQY
TRBJ1-1 | . | TRBV6-1 | ASSEKGPEAF
TRBJ2-1 | TRBD2 | TRBV7-6 | APPRGTSGTQNYNEQF
TRBJ2-4 | . | TRBV29-1 | SVEGQGNIQY
TRBJ2-1 | TRBD2 | TRBV12-3/TRBV12-4 | ASSLSLAGRSEQF
TRBJ2-2 | TRBD1 | TRBV5-8 | ASSLRTGNTGELF
TRBJ2-1 | TRBD1 | TRBV11-2 | ASSLDLGQGGYNEQF
TRBJ2-1 | TRBD1 | TRBV19 | ASSNRDSYNEQF
TRBJ1-5 | . | TRBV20-1 | SAGLSNQPQH
TRBJ2-1 | TRBD1 | TRBV4-2 | ASSQDKTGGMDEQF
TRBJ2-7 | . | TRBV11-2 | ASSLTRATYEQY
TRBJ2-2 | . | TRBV20-1 | SAQSGRKSTGELF
TRBJ1-2 | . | TRBV20-1 | SASEQNYGYT
TRBJ1-6 | . | TRBV7-9 | ASSLDAGNYSSYNSPLH
TRBJ2-5 | . | TRBV5-1 | ASSLARVAETQY
TRBJ2-3 | TRBD1 | TRBV4-1 | ASSADRGLTDTQY
TRBJ2-1 | . | TRBV7-8 | ASSLGTRNNEQF
TRBJ1-1 | . | TRBV5-1 | ASSLGSGFGEAF
TRBJ2-3 | TRBD2 | TRBV4-1 | ASSQELAGAPGDTQY
TRBJ2-1 | TRBD2 | TRBV10-3 | AISEETSVNEQF
TRBJ2-2 | TRBD1 | TRBV12-3/TRBV12-4 | ASSPGTGVRGELF
TRBJ2-5 | TRBD1 | TRBV7-9 | ASSFSAIEGARETQY
TRBJ2-1 | . | TRBV6-6 | ASSYSTYNEQF
TRBJ2-1 | . | TRBV29-1 | SVRQRNSYNEQF